This paragraph reports one T cell receptor beta chain. What it binds is unknown. These data originate in a study of cytomegalovirus exposure and HLA in healthy donors. This table comes from immunoSEQ multiplex PCR, and its TCRdb copy is limited to in-frame clones, with some not included. The sample shows 150,000 to 200,000 clones, about nine tenths of them seen only once. An approximately 120-subject validation cohort, separate from the approximately 670-subject first cohort, supplied the donors. Study-wide findings and caveats: The tendency of first-cohort TCR clusters to co-occur in the roughly 110 validation repertoires was identified by a subsequent analysis. A list of approximately 160 TCR beta chains associated with cytomegalovirus was given.

What was sequenced was PBMCs. This receptor was obtained from a woman between 25 and 40 years old in good health and CMV-seronegative.

CDR3: CASSLEGRELYEQYF. DNA of the CDR3: TGTGCCAGCAGCTTAGAGGGGAGGGAGCTATACGAGCAGTACTTC. J is TRBJ2-7 and V is TRBV7-6; the match to TRBD2 covers 7 bases. The CDR3 spans 15 residues. Germline V gene sequence: CDR1 SGHVS, CDR2 FNYEAQ. Germline trimming cut 1 base from V and 4 bases from J; bases unmatched to any gene: 7.